These T cell receptor beta chains were read from a single sample in a study of blood T cell repertoires in COVID-19. Sequencing was performed with immunoSEQ multiplex PCR; in TCRdb, only in-frame clones are kept and a portion is missing. The data hold roughly 300,000 clones, with approximately 86% observed a single time. Sequencing was performed on peripheral blood. The source of these receptors is a man younger than 35 with active or convalescent COVID-19. CDR3s include the opening cysteine and the closing phenylalanine or tryptophan. Fields, in order: J gene, clone size, V gene, CDR3 length, D gene, CDR3 DNA, CDR3 protein. D genes are given only for firm matches. Where a row states a size, it is once, few, many or the class of an expanded clone; other rows omit it.

j_gene: TRBJ1-2; abundance: NA; v_gene: TRBV7-6; len: 15; d_gene: TRBD1; CDR3nt: TGTGCCAGCAGCATAGGGGGACAGGGACTTAATGGCTACACCTTC; CDR3aa: CASSIGGQGLNGYTF
j_gene: TRBJ2-2; abundance: NA; v_gene: TRBV13; len: 16; d_gene: TRBD2; CDR3nt: TGTGCCAGCAGCACAACTAGCGGGGGGTACACCGGGGAGCTGTTTTTT; CDR3aa: CASSTTSGGYTGELFF
j_gene: TRBJ1-2; abundance: few; v_gene: TRBV6-1; len: 13; d_gene: NA; CDR3nt: TGTGCCAGCAGTGAAGCTTCTGTCTCTGGCTACACCTTC; CDR3aa: CASSEASVSGYTF
j_gene: TRBJ1-2; abundance: NA; v_gene: TRBV4-1; len: 15; d_gene: TRBD1; CDR3nt: TGCGCCAGCAGCCCGATCTTAACAGGGGAGTATGGCTACACCTTC; CDR3aa: CASSPILTGEYGYTF
j_gene: TRBJ2-7; abundance: many; v_gene: TRBV5-1; len: 14; d_gene: TRBD1; CDR3nt: TGCGCCAGCAGCTCCGGGACAGCCCCCTACGAGCAGTACTTC; CDR3aa: CASSSGTAPYEQYF
j_gene: TRBJ2-1; abundance: NA; v_gene: TRBV6-2/TRBV6-3; len: 15; d_gene: NA; CDR3nt: TGTGCCAGCAGTTACTCGATTTGGGGGCAGAATGAGCAGTTCTTC; CDR3aa: CASSYSIWGQNEQFF
j_gene: TRBJ1-6; abundance: once; v_gene: TRBV19; len: 13; d_gene: NA; CDR3nt: TGTGCCAGTAGTATAGGGAGTGATTCACCCCTCCACTTT; CDR3aa: CASSIGSDSPLHF
j_gene: TRBJ2-7; abundance: NA; v_gene: TRBV7-9; len: 17; d_gene: TRBD1; CDR3nt: TGTGCCAGCAGCCTAACCAGAGCAGCGACAGGGGTCAACGAGCAGTACTTC; CDR3aa: CASSLTRAATGVNEQYF
j_gene: TRBJ1-4; abundance: NA; v_gene: TRBV12-3/TRBV12-4; len: 12; d_gene: NA; CDR3nt: TGTGCCAGCAGTTTAGGTAGCGAAAAACTGTTTTTT; CDR3aa: CASSLGSEKLFF
j_gene: TRBJ1-2; abundance: NA; v_gene: TRBV7-9; len: 13; d_gene: NA; CDR3nt: TGTGCCAGCAGCTCGGACAGCCACTATGGCTACACCTTC; CDR3aa: CASSSDSHYGYTF
j_gene: TRBJ2-1; abundance: NA; v_gene: TRBV7-9; len: 12; d_gene: NA; CDR3nt: TGTGCCAGCAGCCCTCCCGGACAGACGCAGTTCTTC; CDR3aa: CASSPPGQTQFF
j_gene: TRBJ1-1; abundance: NA; v_gene: TRBV5-1; len: 11; d_gene: NA; CDR3nt: TGCGCCAGCAGCCTCAACACTGAAGCTTTCTTT; CDR3aa: CASSLNTEAFF
j_gene: TRBJ2-1; abundance: NA; v_gene: TRBV7-8; len: 16; d_gene: NA; CDR3nt: TGTGCCAGCAGTTTTCAACGGGGGGCACACGACAATGAGCAGTTCTTC; CDR3aa: CASSFQRGAHDNEQFF
j_gene: TRBJ1-1; abundance: NA; v_gene: TRBV6-6; len: 14; d_gene: TRBD1; CDR3nt: TGTGCCAGCACCACCGGACAGGGTGGGTCGGAAGCTTTCTTT; CDR3aa: CASTTGQGGSEAFF
j_gene: TRBJ2-5; abundance: NA; v_gene: TRBV5-1; len: 15; d_gene: TRBD2; CDR3nt: TGCGCCAGCAGCTTGGCGGCTAGCGGGGGTAGGGCCCAGTACTTC; CDR3aa: CASSLAASGGRAQYF
j_gene: TRBJ1-2; abundance: NA; v_gene: TRBV10-3; len: 18; d_gene: NA; CDR3nt: TGTGCCATCAGGGGGACCGCAGGGGACCGACACGAGAACTATGGCTACACCTTC; CDR3aa: CAIRGTAGDRHENYGYTF
j_gene: TRBJ1-4; abundance: NA; v_gene: TRBV21-1; len: 17; d_gene: NA; CDR3nt: TGTGCCAGCAGCAAAGAGAGGAAGGGGGCTCTAAATGAAAAACTGTTTTTT; CDR3aa: CASSKERKGALNEKLFF
j_gene: TRBJ1-6; abundance: NA; v_gene: TRBV5-4; len: 16; d_gene: TRBD1; CDR3nt: TGTGCCAGCAGCCGACCGCAGGACAGGAACAATTCACCCCTCCACTTT; CDR3aa: CASSRPQDRNNSPLHF
j_gene: TRBJ2-5; abundance: NA; v_gene: TRBV7-3; len: 15; d_gene: TRBD2; CDR3nt: TGTGCCAGCAGCTTAGTAGCGGGGGGGCCCGAGACCCAGTACTTC; CDR3aa: CASSLVAGGPETQYF
j_gene: TRBJ2-2; abundance: NA; v_gene: TRBV5-4; len: 14; d_gene: NA; CDR3nt: TGTGCCAGCAGCGCAGCGTCGGGACAAGACCGACTGTTTTTT; CDR3aa: CASSAASGQDRLFF
j_gene: TRBJ2-3; abundance: NA; v_gene: TRBV12-2; len: 18; d_gene: NA; CDR3nt: TGTGCAAGTCGCTCCTACCATACATCTAGCGGGCGCACAGATACGCAGTATTTT; CDR3aa: CASRSYHTSSGRTDTQYF
j_gene: TRBJ2-3; abundance: NA; v_gene: TRBV11-2; len: 15; d_gene: NA; CDR3nt: TGTGCCAGCAGCTTACTGGTACTCAGCACAGATACGCAGTATTTT; CDR3aa: CASSLLVLSTDTQYF
j_gene: TRBJ2-1; abundance: NA; v_gene: TRBV7-2; len: 14; d_gene: NA; CDR3nt: TGTGCCAGCAGCTTAGTTCCTAGTAACAATGAGCAGTTCTTC; CDR3aa: CASSLVPSNNEQFF
j_gene: TRBJ2-7; abundance: NA; v_gene: TRBV14; len: 14; d_gene: NA; CDR3nt: TGTGCCAGCAGCCCGGGGTTTGGGTCCTACGAGCAGTACTTC; CDR3aa: CASSPGFGSYEQYF
j_gene: TRBJ1-2; abundance: NA; v_gene: TRBV13; len: 14; d_gene: TRBD1; CDR3nt: TGTGCCAGCAGCTTAACAGGGGCAGGCTATGGCTACACCTTC; CDR3aa: CASSLTGAGYGYTF
j_gene: TRBJ1-1; abundance: NA; v_gene: TRBV2; len: 13; d_gene: TRBD1; CDR3nt: TGTGCCAGCAGTGAAGTCCCCAGGGGGCGGGCTTTCTTT; CDR3aa: CASSEVPRGRAFF
j_gene: TRBJ2-7; abundance: NA; v_gene: TRBV12-3/TRBV12-4; len: 13; d_gene: TRBD1; CDR3nt: TGTGCCAGCAGTTCGACAGGGGGAGTTTCACTGTACTTC; CDR3aa: CASSSTGGVSLYF